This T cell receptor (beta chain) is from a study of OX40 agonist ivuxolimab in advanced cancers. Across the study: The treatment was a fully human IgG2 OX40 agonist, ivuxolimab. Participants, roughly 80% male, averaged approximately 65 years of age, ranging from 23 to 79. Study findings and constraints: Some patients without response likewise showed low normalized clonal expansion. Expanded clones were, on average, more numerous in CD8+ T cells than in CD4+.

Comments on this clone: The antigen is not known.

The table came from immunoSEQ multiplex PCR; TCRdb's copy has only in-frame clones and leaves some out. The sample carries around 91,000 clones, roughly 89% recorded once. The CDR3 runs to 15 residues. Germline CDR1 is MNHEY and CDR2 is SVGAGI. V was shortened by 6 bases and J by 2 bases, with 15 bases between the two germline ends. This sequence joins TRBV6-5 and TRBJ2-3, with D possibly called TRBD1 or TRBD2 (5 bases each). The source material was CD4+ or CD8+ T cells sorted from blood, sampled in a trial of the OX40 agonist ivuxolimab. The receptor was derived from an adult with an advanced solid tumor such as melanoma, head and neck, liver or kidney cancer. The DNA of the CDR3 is TGTGCCAGCAGCCCTACCGGGACGGACACAGATACGCAGTATTTT. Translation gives CASSPTGTDTDTQYF.